Listed below are T cell receptor beta chains from one sample, sequenced in a study of CD8+CD57+ T cells in acquired aplastic anemia. TCRdb recomputed calls from the reads with MiXCR, one row per CDR3 protein. This sample has approximately 98,000 distinct CDR3 sequences, with 55% to 80% found just once. The specimen sequenced was sorted CD4+, CD8+, or CD8+CD57+ T cells (not recorded which) from PBMCs. These receptors were collected from a human donor with aplastic anemia. CDR3s include the opening cysteine and the closing phenylalanine or tryptophan. A D gene is named only where the DNA matches it firmly. Clone size is stated in some rows and not others, as once, few, many or a class when expanded.

clone_size j_call d_call v_call cdr3_nt cdr3_aa
. TRBJ2-7 . TRBV11-1 TGTGCCAGCAGCTTAGGAAACAACAGGATGGACTACGAGCAGTACTTC CASSLGNNRMDYEQYF
. TRBJ1-2 TRBD1 TRBV20-1 TGCAGTGCTGGGGACAGATCTAACTATGGCTACACCTTC CSAGDRSNYGYTF
. TRBJ1-6 TRBD1 TRBV9 TGTGCCAGCAGTGCTCTTGGGACAGGGAATTCACCCCTCCACTTT CASSALGTGNSPLHF
. TRBJ2-1 TRBD2 TRBV20-1 TGCAGTGCTAGCACTAGCGGGGGGAATTACAATGAGCAGTTCTTC CSASTSGGNYNEQFF
. TRBJ2-5 . TRBV7-3 TGTGCCAGCAGCCCCTCGGGTGGACAAGAGACCCAGTACTTC CASSPSGGQETQYF
. TRBJ1-6 . TRBV20-1 TGCAGTGCTACGACCGGACACGAAAATTCACCCCTCCACTTT CSATTGHENSPLHF
. TRBJ1-6 . TRBV6-1 TGTGCCGTCCAGCGGGGGGTAAATTCACCCCTCCACTTT CAVQRGVNSPLHF
. TRBJ1-2 . TRBV20-1 TGCAGTGCTAGAGGGGACTTAGGGGACTATGGCTACACCTTC CSARGDLGDYGYTF
. TRBJ2-1 . TRBV6-1 TGTGCCAGCAGCCAAGAATTGAGCTCCTACAATGAGCAGTTCTTC CASSQELSSYNEQFF
. TRBJ2-3 TRBD2 TRBV10-3 TGTGCCATCAGAGGACCTAGCGGGAGTACGCAGTATTTT CAIRGPSGSTQYF
. TRBJ2-7 TRBD1 TRBV5-1 TGCGCCAGCAGCCCGGCCGGGACAGAAACCTACGAGCAGTACTTC CASSPAGTETYEQYF
. TRBJ2-1 TRBD2 TRBV29-1 TGCAGCGAGAAGGCTAGCGGTAACAATGAGCAGTTCTTC CSEKASGNNEQFF
many TRBJ2-2 . TRBV7-8 TGTGCCAGCAGCCCAAGGGACTCTCTTTCATCCGGGGGCGGGGAGCTGTTTTTT CASSPRDSLSSGGGELFF
. TRBJ2-5 TRBD1 TRBV7-3 TGTGCCAGCAGCTCGACAGGGTTGGGGGAGACCCAGTACTTC CASSSTGLGETQYF
. TRBJ1-4 TRBD1 TRBV20-1 TGCAGTGCGCGGGGACAGAATAATGAAAAACTGTTTTTT CSARGQNNEKLFF
. TRBJ2-7 TRBD2 TRBV10-3 TGTGCCTCGACTAGCGGGAGCTCCTACGAGCAGTACTTC CASTSGSSYEQYF
. TRBJ2-5 . TRBV24-1 TGTGCCACCAGTGATTTAATGGCTCCAGAAGAGACCCAGTACTTC CATSDLMAPEETQYF
. TRBJ2-1 TRBD1 TRBV20-1 TGCAGTGCTAGCCAGGGGGCGAGATACAATGAGCAGTTCTTC CSASQGARYNEQFF
. TRBJ1-6 . TRBV20-1 TGCAGTGCTAGTCCCGTCCAGGGGAATTCACCCCTCCACTTT CSASPVQGNSPLHF